The source of this T cell receptor (beta chain) is a study of T cells in Graves' hyperthyroidism and ophthalmopathy. Study-wide results and caveats: Blood held most thyroid clonotypes expanded above 0.001 frequency.

The PBMCs were taken from approximately 9.7 ml of fresh peripheral blood. RNA transcripts provided the source from which TCR beta CDR3 regions were amplified. The HTBI primer set drove a first-round RT-PCR of the TCR CDR3. TCRdb reprocessed the multiplex PCR reads via MiXCR and lists one record per CDR3 protein. The profile shows around 800,000 distinct CDR3 sequences, 35% to 45% of them singletons. Regarding this clonotype: Its antigen is unknown.

The source is a man between 18 and 35 years old with Graves' hyperthyroidism. Specimen: blood.

CDR3 amino acids: CASSQRTEAFF. CDR3 sequence (DNA): TGTGCCAGCAGCCAACGCACTGAAGCTTTCTTT. The chain joins TRBV3-1 to TRBJ1-1; D unresolved. There are 11 residues in the CDR3. CDR1 is LGHDT, CDR2 YNNKEL, per germline (reference sequence). Deletions cut 2 bases from V and 4 bases from J, with 2 bases between. The variable domain in full, with the rest retrieved from reference TRBV3-1 and TRBJ1-1, is DTAVSQTPKYLVTQMGNDKSIKCEQNLGHDTMYWYKQDSKKFLKIMFSYNNKELIINETVPNRFSPKSPDKAHLNLHINSLELGDSAVYFCASSQRTEAFFGQGTRLTVV.